These 16 T cell receptor beta chains were all obtained from the same sample, sequenced in a study of Ad26.COV2.S vaccination and SARS-CoV-2 variants. The treatment is: 19 received Ad26.COV2.S at low or high dose, single or two shots; about 5 received placebo; per-sample allocation not given. Following the first vaccine or placebo injection, samples were taken on day 63. Sequencing used immunoSEQ multiplex PCR; TCRdb keeps in-frame clones, though not all of them. The sample lists 200,000 to 250,000 clones, roughly 90% occurring once. Here the sequenced sample was peripheral blood, taken in a trial of Ad26.COV2.S vaccine versus placebo. The receptor source for this set is a person aged 18-60 years who received the Ad26.COV2.S COVID-19 vaccine or a placebo.

About this clone: At one of its ends the junction is not consistent with the germline gene, which may arise from a read error. V gene TRBV5-1 combines with J gene TRBJ1-1; D not certain. Germline CDR1 reads SGHRS; CDR2 reads YFSETQ. The CDR3 has 13 amino acids. CDR3 amino acids: CASTLDGNTEAFF. CDR3 sequence (DNA): TGCGCCAGCACCTTGGACGGGAACACTGAAGCTTTCTTT.

The rearrangement links TRBV27 to TRBJ2-1; D perhaps matches TRBD2 (6 bases). From germline, CDR1 is MNHEY and CDR2 SMNVEV (reference sequence). The CDR3 has 15 residues. Trimming stripped 1 base from V and 4 bases from J, with 11 bases between. As DNA, the CDR3 is TGTGCCAGCAGTTTATTTGCGGGGACTTACAATGAGCAGTTCTTC. Amino acids: CASSLFAGTYNEQFF.

V gene TRBV6-6 combines with J gene TRBJ2-7, with D tentatively TRBD2 (5 bases). CDR3 length: 14 residues. The germline V and J ends were trimmed by 2 bases and 3 bases, with 11 bases remaining between them. Germline lookup yields CDR1 MNHNY and CDR2 SVGAGI (reference sequence). Here the CDR3 reads CASSYAGRIYEQYF. The CDR3 nucleotides are TGTGCCAGCAGTTACGCGGGCCGGATCTACGAGCAGTACTTC.

The rearrangement links TRBV30 to TRBJ1-2; D is possibly TRBD1 (5 bases). V lost 5 bases to trimming and J lost 4 bases, with 14 bases between them. The CDR3 covers 13 residues. Germline CDR1 reads GTSNPN; CDR2 reads SVGIG (reference sequence). The CDR3, as DNA: TGTGCCTGGGAGTGGGGGACGGTCTATGGCTACACCTTC. This translates into CAWEWGTVYGYTF. The full variable domain, completed using reference TRBV30 and TRBJ1-2, is SQTIHQWPATLVQPVGSPLSLECTVEGTSNPNLYWYRQAAGRGLQLLFYSVGIGQISSEVPQNLSASRPQDRQFILSSKKLLLSDSGFYLCAWEWGTVYGYTFGSGTRLTVV.

The genes are TRBV12-3 or TRBV12-4 and TRBJ1-1; D uncertain. Trimming shortened V by 8 bases and J by 4 bases, and 14 bases separated the two germline ends. The CDR3 runs to 13 residues. The CDR3 DNA reads TGTGCCAGCCGGAGGGAGGGCCCCACTGAAGCTTTCTTT. This sequence encodes CASRREGPTEAFF.

V is TRBV14 and J is TRBJ2-7; D is uncertain. Trimming cost V 4 bases and J 4 bases, with 11 bases left between them. The CDR3 extends over 13 amino acids. Germline CDR1 reads SGHDN; CDR2 reads FVKESK. In DNA, the CDR3 is TGTGCCAGCAGCCCTCAACCTCGGTACGAGCAGTACTTC. Protein product: CASSPQPRYEQYF.

The J gene is TRBJ2-4, the V gene TRBV5-8; D uncertain. Germline V gene sequence: CDR1 SGHTS, CDR2 YDEGEE. Trimming removed 0 bases from V and 0 bases from J, with 10 bases in between. There are 16 residues in the CDR3. In nucleotides, the CDR3 is TGTGCCAGCAGCTTGGATTACACCTTAGCCAAAAACATTCAGTACTTC. It specifies CASSLDYTLAKNIQYF. The full variable domain, in which reference TRBV5-8 and TRBJ2-4 provide the parts outside the CDR3, is EAGVTQSPTHLIKTRGQQATLRCSPISGHTSVYWYQQALGLGLQFLLWYDEGEERNRGNFPPRFSGRQFPNYSSELNVNALELEDSALYLCASSLDYTLAKNIQYFGAGTRLSVL.

V gene TRBV30 combines with J gene TRBJ1-2; D is ambiguous. Germline assignment: CDR1 GTSNPN and CDR2 SVGIG (reference sequence). The CDR3 is 11 amino acids. V lost 7 bases to trimming and J lost 4 bases, with 10 bases between them. The CDR3 spells CASSGLYGYTF. The CDR3 region has the DNA TGTGCCTCCTCGGGCCTCTATGGCTACACCTTC.

The V and J genes are TRBV18 and TRBJ2-1; 10 positions agree with TRBD1. V lost 6 bases, J lost 8 bases, and 7 bases stayed unmatched. The CDR3 has 14 residues. CDR1 and CDR2 (germline): KGHSH, LQKENI. The CDR3 region is CASSPGQGLHEQFF. In DNA form, the CDR3 reads TGTGCCAGCTCTCCGGGACAGGGGTTACATGAGCAGTTCTTC.

This clone was seen a single time. The chain employs TRBV12-3 or TRBV12-4 and TRBJ2-1; 15 nucleotides line up with TRBD2. The CDR3 loop spans 13 amino acids. After removal of 8 bases from V and 8 bases from J, the junction contained 1 base not matched to a gene. The CDR3 bases are TGTGCCAGCCGGACTAGCGGGGGGGATGAGCAGTTCTTC. Translation: CASRTSGGDEQFF.

CDR3 loop: CASSLLGAAVYGYTF. The DNA for the CDR3 is TGCGCCAGCAGCTTGCTGGGAGCTGCCGTCTATGGCTACACCTTC. J is TRBJ1-2 and V is TRBV5-1, with D unresolved. Germline V CDR1 and CDR2: SGHRS, YFSETQ. The CDR3 spans 15 residues. V lost 1 base and J 4 bases, leaving 14 bases between the germline ends.

V gene TRBV3-1 (or the pseudogene TRBV3-2) combines with J gene TRBJ2-3; TRBD1 aligns across 7 bases. J lost 5 bases, V lost 5 bases, and 10 bases had no gene match. CDR3 size: 15 residues. The germline CDR1 and CDR2 sequences are LGHDT and YNNKEL (reference sequence). CDR3 protein: CASSVGQASGDTQYF. CDR3 sequence (DNA): TGTGCCAGCAGCGTCGGACAGGCTTCGGGAGATACGCAGTATTTT.

Concerning this clone: The sample carries other DNA sequences with the same CDR3. The gene calls are TRBV5-1 and TRBJ2-1; TRBD2 aligns across 13 bases. The CDR3 extends over 15 amino acids. V gave up 3 bases and J gave up 5 bases; unmatched junction bases: 2. The germline V gene has CDR1 SGHRS and CDR2 YFSETQ. CDR3 in amino acids: CASSSGLAGNNEQFF. The CDR3 DNA sequence: TGCGCCAGCAGCTCGGGACTAGCGGGGAACAATGAGCAGTTCTTC. The entire variable domain, with the rest obtained from reference TRBV5-1 and TRBJ2-1, is as follows: KAGVTQTPRYLIKTRGQQVTLSCSPISGHRSVSWYQQTPGQGLQFLFEYFSETQRNKGNFPGRFSGRQFSNSRSEMNVSTLELGDSALYLCASSSGLAGNNEQFFGPGTRLTVL.

CDR3 DNA: TGTGCCACCAGTGGCCAGTCGAACACTGAAGCTTTCTTT. Protein product: CATSGQSNTEAFF. The rearrangement joins TRBV15 to TRBJ1-1, with D unresolved. V gave up 6 bases and J gave up 1 base, with 9 bases separating them. CDR1 and CDR2 from the germline V gene are LNHNV and YYDKDF (reference sequence). The CDR3 is 13 amino acids.

This clone occurred once. J is TRBJ1-2 and V is TRBV7-9; D uncertain. This CDR3 has 14 residues. V gave up 4 bases and J gave up 6 bases, with 15 bases separating them. Germline V lookup: CDR1 SEHNR, CDR2 FQNEAQ (reference sequence). The CDR3 nucleotides read TGTGCCAGCAGCTACTGGACGGAGGGCGATGGCTACACCTTC. This encodes CASSYWTEGDGYTF. The variable domain in full, with the rest retrieved from reference TRBV7-9 and TRBJ1-2, is DTGVSQNPRHKITKRGQNVTFRCDPISEHNRLYWYRQTLGQGPEFLTYFQNEAQLEKSRLLSDRFSAERPKGSFSTLEIQRTEQGDSAMYLCASSYWTEGDGYTFGSGTRLTVV.

The rearrangement joins TRBV3-1 (or the pseudogene TRBV3-2) to TRBJ1-6; D not resolved. Trimming cost V 0 bases and J 7 bases, with 10 bases left between them. The CDR3 is 15 residues long. The germline V gene encodes CDR1 LGHDT and CDR2 YNNKEL (reference sequence). CDR3 bases: TGTGCCAGCAGCCAAGAAACTGGGTTCAATTCACCCCTCCACTTT. It is translated as CASSQETGFNSPLHF.